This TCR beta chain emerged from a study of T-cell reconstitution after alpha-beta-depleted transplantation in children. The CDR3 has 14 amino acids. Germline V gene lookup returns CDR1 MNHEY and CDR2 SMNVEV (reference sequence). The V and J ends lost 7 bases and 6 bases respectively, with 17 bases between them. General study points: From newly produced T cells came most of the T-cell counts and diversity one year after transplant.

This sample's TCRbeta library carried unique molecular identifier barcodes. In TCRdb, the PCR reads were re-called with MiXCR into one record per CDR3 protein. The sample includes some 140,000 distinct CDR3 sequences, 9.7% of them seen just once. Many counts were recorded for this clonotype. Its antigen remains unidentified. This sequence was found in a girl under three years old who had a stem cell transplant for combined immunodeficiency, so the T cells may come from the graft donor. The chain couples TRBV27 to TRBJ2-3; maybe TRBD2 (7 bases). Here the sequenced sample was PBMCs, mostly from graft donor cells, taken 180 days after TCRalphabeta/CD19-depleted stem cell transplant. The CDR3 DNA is TGTGCCAGCACCCCAGAGAGGGGGGGGGATACGCAGTATTTT. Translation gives CASTPERGGDTQYF.